This T cell receptor (beta chain) originates from a study of blood T cell repertoires in COVID-19. For the study at large: Italy, Spain and the United States were the sources of the convalescent and acute COVID-19 samples. T cells, B-cell-depleted T cells, or PBMCs supplied cDNA or gDNA.

The V segment lost 4 bases and the J segment 4 bases; nucleotides outside the gene matches: 20. The CDR3 has 19 amino acids. From germline, CDR1 is MGHRA and CDR2 YSYEKL. Profiling relied on immunoSEQ multiplex PCR, and the TCRdb table lists in-frame clones only, not all of them. The data contain 150,000 or so clones, 80% to 90% of them singletons. The rearrangement links TRBV4-1 to TRBJ1-1; 8 nucleotides agree with TRBD1. The sample comprised peripheral blood. The source is a man older than 75 with acute or convalescent COVID-19. The CDR3 coding sequence is TGCGCCAGCAGCCCCCCTGGACAGGGTCTATTGTTGAGGGGCACTGAAGCTTTCTTT. Translation gives CASSPPGQGLLLRGTEAFF.